This T cell receptor (beta chain) was observed in a study of read filtering for tumor transcriptome and immune sequencing. Broader study findings: Correlation between methods rose after single-read clonotypes were removed.

At the time of active disease, bone marrow was collected from every patient. As regards this clonotype: The antigen is undetermined.

V gave up 2 bases and J gave up 4 bases, with 13 bases separating them. From germline, CDR1 is SGHNT and CDR2 YENEEA. This CDR3 is 15 amino acids long. The library was built from about 0.4 ug RNA with molecular barcoded adaptors for alpha/delta and beta/gamma chains. MiXCR was run by TCRdb on the reads, yielding one entry per CDR3 protein. The sample lists about 47,000 distinct CDR3 sequences, approximately 12% occurring once. V and J are TRBV11-3 and TRBJ2-3; tentative D call: TRBD2 (6 bases). The sequencing sample was made of a population of CD138-negative cells sorted from bone marrow. This TCR was sampled from a donor at least 40 years old with multiple myeloma. The CDR3 protein is CASSLLRESSDTQYF. The CDR3, as DNA: TGTGCCAGCAGCTTACTTCGGGAGTCGTCAGATACGCAGTATTTT.